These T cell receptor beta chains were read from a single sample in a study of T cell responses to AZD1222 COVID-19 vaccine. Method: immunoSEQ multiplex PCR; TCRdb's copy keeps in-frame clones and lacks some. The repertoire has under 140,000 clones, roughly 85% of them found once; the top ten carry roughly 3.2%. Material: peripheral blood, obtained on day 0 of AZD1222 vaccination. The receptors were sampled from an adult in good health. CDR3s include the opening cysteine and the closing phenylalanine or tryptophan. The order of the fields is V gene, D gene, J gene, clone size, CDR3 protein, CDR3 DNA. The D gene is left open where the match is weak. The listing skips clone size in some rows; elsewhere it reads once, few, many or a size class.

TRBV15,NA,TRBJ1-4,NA,CATSRRGFSEKLFF,TGTGCCACCAGCAGGAGGGGGTTCAGTGAAAAACTGTTTTTT
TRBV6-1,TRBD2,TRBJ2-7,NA,CASSVRREAPTYEQYF,TGTGCCAGCAGTGTCCGACGGGAGGCCCCGACCTACGAGCAGTACTTC
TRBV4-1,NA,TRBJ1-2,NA,CASSQGGAFGYTF,TGCGCCAGCAGCCAGGGCGGTGCTTTTGGCTACACCTTC
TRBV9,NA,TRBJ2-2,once,CASSVSTANTGELFF,TGTGCCAGCAGCGTATCAACAGCGAACACCGGGGAGCTGTTTTTT
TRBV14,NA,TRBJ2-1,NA,CASSQDGVREQFF,TGTGCCAGCAGCCAAGATGGGGTCCGCGAGCAGTTCTTC
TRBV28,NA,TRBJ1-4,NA,CASAGFGEKLFF,TGTGCCAGCGCGGGGTTCGGAGAAAAACTGTTTTTT
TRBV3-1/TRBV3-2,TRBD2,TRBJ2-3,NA,CASSQIGTTYTDTQYF,TGTGCCAGCAGCCAGATCGGGACTACCTACACAGATACGCAGTATTTT
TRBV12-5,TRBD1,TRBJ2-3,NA,CASGLLAGQGTDTQYF,TGTGCTAGTGGTTTGTTGGCAGGACAGGGCACAGATACGCAGTATTTT
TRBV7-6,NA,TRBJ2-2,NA,CASRPPAGQGTGELFF,TGTGCCAGCAGACCTCCGGCGGGACAAGGCACCGGGGAGCTGTTTTTT
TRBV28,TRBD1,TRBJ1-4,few,CASRNSGTDEKLFF,TGTGCCAGCAGGAATAGCGGGACAGATGAAAAACTGTTTTTT
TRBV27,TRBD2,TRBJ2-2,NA,CASSHLPGLETTGELFF,TGTGCCAGCAGTCACCTTCCGGGACTAGAAACCACCGGGGAGCTGTTTTTT
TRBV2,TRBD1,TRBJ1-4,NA,CASSTAGTGDEKLFF,TGTGCCAGCAGTACAGCCGGGACAGGAGATGAAAAACTGTTTTTT
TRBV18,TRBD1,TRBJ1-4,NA,CASSPRTGFNEKLFF,TGTGCCAGCTCACCACGGACAGGCTTTAATGAAAAACTGTTTTTT
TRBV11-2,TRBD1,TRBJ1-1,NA,CASSSSRQGGNTEAFF,TGTGCCAGCAGCTCGTCCCGACAGGGGGGAAACACTGAAGCTTTCTTT
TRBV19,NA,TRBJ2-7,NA,CASSIDRVQEQYF,TGTGCCAGTAGTATAGATAGGGTCCAAGAGCAGTACTTC
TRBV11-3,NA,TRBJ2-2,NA,CASSLRGNTGELFF,TGTGCCAGCAGCTTGAGGGGAAACACCGGGGAGCTGTTTTTT
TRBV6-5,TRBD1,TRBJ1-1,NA,CASSSPGQGVITEAFF,TGTGCCAGCAGTTCCCCGGGACAGGGGGTCATCACTGAAGCTTTCTTT
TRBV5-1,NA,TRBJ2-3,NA,CASSLGGAGTDTQYF,TGCGCCAGCAGCTTGGGAGGGGCGGGGACAGATACGCAGTATTTT
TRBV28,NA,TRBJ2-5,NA,CASSLGPTPQETQYF,TGTGCCAGCAGCCTGGGACCAACTCCCCAAGAGACCCAGTACTTC
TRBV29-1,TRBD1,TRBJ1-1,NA,CSVEGRTGAGTEAFF,TGCAGCGTTGAAGGGAGGACAGGGGCGGGTACTGAAGCTTTCTTT
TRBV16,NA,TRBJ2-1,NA,CASSQLVRGALYNEQFF,TGTGCCAGCAGCCAATTGGTTAGGGGGGCCCTCTACAATGAGCAGTTCTTC
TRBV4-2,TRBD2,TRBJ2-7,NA,CASSQVSAGGYEQYF,TGTGCCAGCAGCCAAGTTTCTGCGGGGGGGTACGAGCAGTACTTC
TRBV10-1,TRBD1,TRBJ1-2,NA,CASSESLEPGTGHGYTF,TGCGCCAGCAGTGAGTCATTGGAGCCTGGGACAGGGCATGGCTACACCTTC
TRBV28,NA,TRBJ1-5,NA,CASSGHWDSNQPQHF,TGTGCCAGCAGTGGACACTGGGATAGCAATCAGCCCCAGCATTTT
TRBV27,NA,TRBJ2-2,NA,CASSFRAGKREYTGELFF,TGTGCCAGCAGTTTTAGGGCAGGGAAGAGGGAGTACACCGGGGAGCTGTTTTTT
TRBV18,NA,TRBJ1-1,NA,CASSTSRGATEAFF,TGTGCCAGCTCTACCTCCAGGGGCGCCACTGAAGCTTTCTTT
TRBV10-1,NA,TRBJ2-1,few,CASSESWVGANEQFF,TGCGCCAGCAGTGAGTCGTGGGTAGGGGCGAATGAGCAGTTCTTC
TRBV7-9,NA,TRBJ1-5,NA,CASSFPSATPSTRSQHF,TGTGCCAGCAGCTTCCCGTCGGCCACACCAAGCACCCGGTCCCAGCATTTT
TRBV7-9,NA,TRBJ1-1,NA,CASSLGGQNTEAFF,TGTGCCAGCAGCTTAGGGGGACAGAACACTGAAGCTTTCTTT